The clone carrying this T cell receptor beta chain was found a few times. What it binds is not known. TCR cDNA, made by 5'RACE template switching, carried an added universal primer site and UMIs. TCRdb analysed the 5' RACE reads with MiXCR anew, one entry per CDR3 protein. The profile shows about 200,000 distinct CDR3 sequences, approximately 3% of them singletons. The entry originates in a study of T cells after yellow fever vaccination. Trimming pared 4 bases from V and 5 bases from J, leaving 14 bases between. The CDR3 spans 15 residues. Germline-derived CDR1 and CDR2 are SGHTA and FQGNSA. General study points: Clones from primary vaccination mostly reappeared after the booster (roughly 95% CD4, about 85% CD8). Researchers noted that a small share of clonotypes showed up in both CD4 and CD8 compartments. The study noted that FACS-sorted repertoires could contain abundant clonotypes contaminating from the bulk population.

The source is a man between 18 and 29 years old who received the YFV17D yellow fever vaccine. The chain has TRBV7-2 and TRBJ2-2; perhaps TRBD2 as D (6 bases). The sample consisted of CD4+ T cells sorted from PBMCs, taken 10 days after the yellow fever booster vaccination. The CDR3: CASSWGSAGTGELFF. CDR3 bases: TGTGCCAGCAGCTGGGGGAGCGCGGGAACCGGGGAGCTGTTTTTT.